This T cell receptor beta chain was profiled in a study of T cells in Graves' hyperthyroidism and ophthalmopathy. Subjects aged 18 to 65 presented with newly diagnosed hyperthyroidism of less than 2 months' duration. Exclusion followed for patients with uncontrolled infection, other autoimmune disease, pregnancy or lactation. An approximately 9.8 ml volume of fresh peripheral blood provided the PBMCs. Germline lookup yields CDR1 MNHEY and CDR2 SMNVEV (reference sequence). The CDR3 runs to 15 residues. The trim removed 3 bases at V and 7 bases at J, leaving 6 bases unmatched. Amplified TCR beta CDR3 regions came from RNA transcripts. HTBI primers drove first-round RT-PCR of the TCR CDR3. Via MiXCR, TCRdb re-called the multiplex PCR reads, giving one row per CDR3 protein. This table holds roughly 300,000 distinct CDR3 sequences, approximately 22% found once. This clonotype came up many times. Its matching antigen is unknown.

The study's findings and limits: Among clonotypes expanded in thyroid above 0.001, most were also found in blood.

This receptor was identified in a woman aged 45-65 years with Graves' hyperthyroidism. The chain joins TRBV27 to TRBJ2-1, with 10 nucleotides matching TRBD2. Sequenced input: blood. CDR3 coding DNA: TGTGCCAGCAGTTTCTCTCTAGCGGGGGCGAATGAGCAGTTCTTC. Translation gives CASSFSLAGANEQFF.